This T cell receptor beta chain was profiled in a study of identical twins. The study's findings and limits: Out-of-frame alpha sequences shared between twins exhibited an excess of low generation probability.

TCRdb ran MiXCR on the 5' RACE reads and lists one entry per CDR3 protein. The table lists roughly 720,000 distinct CDR3 sequences, 18% of them singletons. CDR3 length equals 15 residues. From germline, CDR1 is SEHNR and CDR2 FQNEAQ (reference sequence). Trimming removed 3 bases from V and 6 bases from J, with 15 bases in between. As for this clonotype: Its antigen is currently unknown.

A further study also used this sample, focusing on T cells expressing NK-cell markers.

The V call is TRBV7-9, the J call TRBJ2-1; D not certain. The clonotype originates from a woman younger than 30 in good health. Sequencing was carried out using PBMCs. CDR3 nucleotide sequence: TGTGCCAGCAGCTTCCGTCAGAACCCTTCCAATGAGCAGTTCTTC. It encodes CASSFRQNPSNEQFF. The full variable domain, with the rest looked up from reference TRBV7-9 and TRBJ2-1, is DTGVSQNPRHKITKRGQNVTFRCDPISEHNRLYWYRQTLGQGPEFLTYFQNEAQLEKSRLLSDRFSAERPKGSFSTLEIQRTEQGDSAMYLCASSFRQNPSNEQFFGPGTRLTVL.